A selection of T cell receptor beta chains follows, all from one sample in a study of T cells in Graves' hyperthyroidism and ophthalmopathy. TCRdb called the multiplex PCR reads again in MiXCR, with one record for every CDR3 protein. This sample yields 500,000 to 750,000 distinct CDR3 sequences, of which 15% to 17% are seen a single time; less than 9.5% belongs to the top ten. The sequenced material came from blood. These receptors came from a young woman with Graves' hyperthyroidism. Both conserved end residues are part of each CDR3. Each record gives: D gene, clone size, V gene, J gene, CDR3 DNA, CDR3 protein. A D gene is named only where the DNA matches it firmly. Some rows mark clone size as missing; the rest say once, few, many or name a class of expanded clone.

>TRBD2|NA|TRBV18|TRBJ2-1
TGTGCCAGCTCACCTTTACTAGCGGGAGTCTTCAATGAGCAGTTCTTC
CASSPLLAGVFNEQFF
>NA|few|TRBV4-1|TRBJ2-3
TGCGCCAGCAGCCAAGAGGAGGGGAAGGACCTCACAGATACGCAGTATTTT
CASSQEEGKDLTDTQYF
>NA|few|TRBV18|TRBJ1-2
TGTGCCAGCTCAACGGACCCCAGGGATGGCTACACCTTC
CASSTDPRDGYTF
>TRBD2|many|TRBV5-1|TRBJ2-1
TGCGCCAGCAGCCAATCATGGACTAGGGGCAATGAGCAGTTCTTC
CASSQSWTRGNEQFF
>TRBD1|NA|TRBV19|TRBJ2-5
TGTGCGGCCCAGGACAGGACCGGGACCCAGTACTTC
CAAQDRTGTQYF
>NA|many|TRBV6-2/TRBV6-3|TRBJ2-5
TGTGCCAGCAGACACCCTAAGACTGGTGGTCAAGAGACCCAGTACTTC
CASRHPKTGGQETQYF
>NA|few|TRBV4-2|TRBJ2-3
TGTGCCAGCAGCCAAGGACGGGAGACGAATACGCAGTATTTT
CASSQGRETNTQYF
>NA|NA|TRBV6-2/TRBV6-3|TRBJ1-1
TGTGCCAGCAGTTACTCGAAATACACGACAGGCGTCACTGAAGCTTTCTTT
CASSYSKYTTGVTEAFF
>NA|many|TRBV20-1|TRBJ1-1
TGCAGTGCTAGAGTAGGGGTCCTTGAAGCTTTCTTT
CSARVGVLEAFF
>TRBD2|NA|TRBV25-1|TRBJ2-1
TGTGCCAGCAGTGAGGATAGCGGGAGTCGCGGTGAGCAGTTCTTC
CASSEDSGSRGEQFF
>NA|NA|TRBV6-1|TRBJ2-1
TGTGCCAGCAGCCCCGCCTCGCAGGGGCAGCAGTTCTTC
CASSPASQGQQFF
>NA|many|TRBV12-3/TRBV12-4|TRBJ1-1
TGTGCCAGCAGTTTATGGACGAACACTGAAGCTTTCTTT
CASSLWTNTEAFF
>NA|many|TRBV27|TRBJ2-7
TGTGCCAGCAGTTTTTCTATGCTGCAGGGCAGATTGTACGAGCAGTACTTC
CASSFSMLQGRLYEQYF
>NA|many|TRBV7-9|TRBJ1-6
TGTGCCAGCAGCTTAGGGCAGGTGACAGGCGGATCACCCCTCCACTTT
CASSLGQVTGGSPLHF
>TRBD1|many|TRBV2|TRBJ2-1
TGTGCCAGCAGTGCCTCTTCGGGGACAGGGAACAATGAGCAGTTCTTC
CASSASSGTGNNEQFF
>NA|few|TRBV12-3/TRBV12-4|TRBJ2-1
TGTGCCAGCAGAGCCGCCCCGGCTAGCGACTCCTACAATGAGCAGTTCTTC
CASRAAPASDSYNEQFF
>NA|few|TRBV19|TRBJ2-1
TGTGCCAGTTTTGGGCAGGCTTACAATGAGCAGTTCTTC
CASFGQAYNEQFF
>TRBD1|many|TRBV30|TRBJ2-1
TGTGCCTGGAGTCGAGGACAGGGAGGAGGCAATGAGCAGTTCTTC
CAWSRGQGGGNEQFF
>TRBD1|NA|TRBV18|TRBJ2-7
TGTGCCAGCTCACCTACAGGGACAGGGTGGTACGAGCAGTACTTC
CASSPTGTGWYEQYF
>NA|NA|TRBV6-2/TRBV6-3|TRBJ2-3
TGTGCCAGCGGTGGGGGAGTCACAGATACGCAGTATTTT
CASGGGVTDTQYF
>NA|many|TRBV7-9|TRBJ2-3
TGTGCCAGCAACTTAATGGGGGGGCAAATCACAGATACGCAGTATTTT
CASNLMGGQITDTQYF
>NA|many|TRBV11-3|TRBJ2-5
TGTGCCAGCAGCCCCACGCATCCCCAGTACTTC
CASSPTHPQYF
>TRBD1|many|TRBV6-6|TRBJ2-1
TGTGCCAGCAGTTACTCGACAGGACAGGGGGCGAATGAGCAGTTCTTC
CASSYSTGQGANEQFF
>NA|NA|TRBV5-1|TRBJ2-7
TGCGTCAGCAGCATAGGAACAGGTGATATGGAGCAGTACTTC
CVSSIGTGDMEQYF
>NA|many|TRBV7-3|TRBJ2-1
TGTGCCAGCAGCTTAATCCATCTTGGGGAGCAGTTCTTC
CASSLIHLGEQFF
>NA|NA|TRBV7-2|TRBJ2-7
TGTGCCAGCAGCTTAGGGGTTAGCGTACATGAACCCTACGAGCAGTACTTC
CASSLGVSVHEPYEQYF
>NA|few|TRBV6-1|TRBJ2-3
TGTGCCAGCGTGGGGGACGCCCCGGGTACGCAGTATTTT
CASVGDAPGTQYF
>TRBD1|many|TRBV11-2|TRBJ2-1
TGTGCCAGCAGCCTACCGACGGGACAGAGCTCCTACAATGAGCAGTTCTTC
CASSLPTGQSSYNEQFF
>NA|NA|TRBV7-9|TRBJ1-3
TGTGCCAGCAGCCAAGGCAGGGTGAGCGGAAACACCATATATTTT
CASSQGRVSGNTIYF
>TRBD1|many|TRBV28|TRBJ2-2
TGTGCCAGCAGTTCACGGACAGGGCGACTGAACACCGGGGAGCTGTTTTTT
CASSSRTGRLNTGELFF
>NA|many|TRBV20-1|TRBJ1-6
TGCAGTGCCATAATGACGGGAAATTCACCCCTCCACTTT
CSAIMTGNSPLHF
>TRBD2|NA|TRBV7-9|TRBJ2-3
TGTGCCAGCAGCTTAAGGGCGGGAGCGGGGGATACGCAGTATTTT
CASSLRAGAGDTQYF
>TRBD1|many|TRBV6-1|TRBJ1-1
TGTGCCAGCAGTGAAGAAGGGGGCTGGACTGAAGCTTTCTTT
CASSEEGGWTEAFF
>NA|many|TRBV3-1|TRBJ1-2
TGTGCCAGCAGCCAAGCGGGGGAAGGTTGGACCTTC
CASSQAGEGWTF
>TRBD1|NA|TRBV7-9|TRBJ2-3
TGTGCCAGCAGCCGAGGCGACAGGGGGCAAGATACGCGGTATTTT
CASSRGDRGQDTRYF
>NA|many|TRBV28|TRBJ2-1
TGTGCCAGCAGTTTCGCAAGCTCCTACAATGAGCAGTTCTTC
CASSFASSYNEQFF
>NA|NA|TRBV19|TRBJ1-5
TGTGCCAGTAGTATGACCGGGCAGGGACTCGGCAATCAGCCCCAGCATTTT
CASSMTGQGLGNQPQHF
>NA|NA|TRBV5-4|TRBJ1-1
TGTGCCAGCAGCTCCCATCCCCAGGGGAACACTGAAGCTTTCTTT
CASSSHPQGNTEAFF
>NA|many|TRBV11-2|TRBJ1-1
TGTGCCAGCAGCTTAGACCGAAAGGGGGCTTTCTTT
CASSLDRKGAFF
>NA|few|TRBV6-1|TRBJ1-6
TGTGCCAGCAGACAGGAGCCGAATAATTCACCCCTCCACTTT
CASRQEPNNSPLHF
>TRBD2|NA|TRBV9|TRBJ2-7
TGTGCCAGCAGCGTAGATCTAGCGGGTGTAGGAGAGCAGTACTTC
CASSVDLAGVGEQYF
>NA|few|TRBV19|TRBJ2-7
TGTGCCAGTAGTCTCCCGGGGTCCTCCTACGAGCAGTACTTC
CASSLPGSSYEQYF
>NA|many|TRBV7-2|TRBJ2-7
TGTGCCAGCAGCACCTATCTAGCGTACGAGCAGTACTTC
CASSTYLAYEQYF
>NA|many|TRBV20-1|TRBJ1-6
TGCAGTGCCCGGAAGACAGGATTGAGCTCCTATAATTCACCCCTCCACTTT
CSARKTGLSSYNSPLHF
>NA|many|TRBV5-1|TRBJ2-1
TGCGCCAGCAGCTCGCTCTCTCGGGACCCCTACAATGAGCAGTTCTTC
CASSSLSRDPYNEQFF
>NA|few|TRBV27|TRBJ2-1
TGTGCCAGCAGTTTGAAGATCGTGAATGAGCAGTTCTTC
CASSLKIVNEQFF
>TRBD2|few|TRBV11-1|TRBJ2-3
TGTGCCAGCAGCTTAGGACTAGCGAAAGATACGCAGTATTTT
CASSLGLAKDTQYF
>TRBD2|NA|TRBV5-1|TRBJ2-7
TGCGCCAGCAGCTCGGGACTGGCGGGAGGCGACTGGACCTACGAGCAGTACTTC
CASSSGLAGGDWTYEQYF
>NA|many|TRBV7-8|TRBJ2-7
TGTGCCAGCAGCTTAGTCGGGAGCGGAGGGGCCTACGAGCAGTACTTC
CASSLVGSGGAYEQYF
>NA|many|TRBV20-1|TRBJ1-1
TGCAGTGCAAAAGGTCTCCTCGACACTGAAGCTTTCTTT
CSAKGLLDTEAFF
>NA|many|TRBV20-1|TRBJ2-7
TGCAGTGCTAGTATCCCACTCTACGAGCAGTACTTC
CSASIPLYEQYF
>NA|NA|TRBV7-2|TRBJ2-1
TGTGCCAGCAGCTTATTTAGTGAGCAGTTCTTC
CASSLFSEQFF